This T cell receptor beta chain was documented in a study of cytomegalovirus exposure and HLA in healthy donors. V was clipped by 4 bases and J by 3 bases, with 6 bases between them. The CDR3 consists of 12 residues. Germline assignment: CDR1 LNHDA and CDR2 SQIVND (reference sequence). Clones were sequenced by immunoSEQ multiplex PCR, and TCRdb holds only the in-frame ones, with some missing. The table has fewer than 200,000 clones, 86% seen once; the top ten hold less than 9.5%. The material sequenced was PBMCs. The receptor was derived from a man in his thirties or forties in good health and CMV-seropositive. The V gene is TRBV19, the J gene TRBJ1-2; D might be TRBD1 (6 bases). CDR3 sequence: CASSTGDYGYTF. In DNA form, the CDR3 reads TGTGCCAGTAGTACAGGGGACTATGGCTACACCTTC.